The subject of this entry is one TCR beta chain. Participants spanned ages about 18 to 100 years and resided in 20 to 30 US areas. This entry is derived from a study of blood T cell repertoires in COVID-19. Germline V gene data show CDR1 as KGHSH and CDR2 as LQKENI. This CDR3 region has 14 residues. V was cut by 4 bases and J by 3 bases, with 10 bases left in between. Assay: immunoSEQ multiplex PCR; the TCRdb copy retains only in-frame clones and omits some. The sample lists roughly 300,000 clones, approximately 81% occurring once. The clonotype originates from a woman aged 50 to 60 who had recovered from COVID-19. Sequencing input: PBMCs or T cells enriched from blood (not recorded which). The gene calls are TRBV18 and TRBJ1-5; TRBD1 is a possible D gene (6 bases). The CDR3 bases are TGTGCCAGCTCACTTGGGACACCCAATCAGCCCCAGCATTTT. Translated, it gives CASSLGTPNQPQHF.